These T cell receptor beta chains were read from a single sample in a study of blood T cell repertoires in COVID-19. Sequenced by immunoSEQ multiplex PCR; TCRdb stores in-frame clones only, minus some. Among about 380,000 clones listed, around 90% were seen once. The sample consisted of PBMCs or T cells enriched from blood (not recorded which). The source of these receptors is a woman between 18 and 29 years old who had recovered from COVID-19. CDR3s include the opening cysteine and the closing phenylalanine or tryptophan. Fields, in order: V gene, J gene, CDR3 protein.

TRBV10-3,TRBJ1-3,CAISESRQAISGNTIYF
TRBV5-1,TRBJ1-4,CASSLGGFNEKLFF
TRBV7-2,TRBJ1-4,CASSFSGSGGEKLFF
TRBV10-3,TRBJ1-6,CAIREYREGANSPLHF
TRBV6-1,TRBJ1-4,CASSEAKGAHEKLFF
TRBV10-2,TRBJ1-5,CASSQGTGLLGQPQHF
TRBV10-2,TRBJ2-1,CASIPGLAGNEQFF
TRBV10-3,TRBJ1-6,CAISEEGLYNSPLHF
TRBV3-1/TRBV3-2,TRBJ1-2,CASSHMPTPDSRYTF
TRBV6-5,TRBJ2-5,CASSLRGSGETQYF
TRBV4-1,TRBJ2-1,CASSQDQRGILDNEQFF
TRBV6-5,TRBJ2-1,CASRAGQAGRNEQFF
TRBV19,TRBJ1-2,CASSPTAGYYGYTF
TRBV11-2,TRBJ1-1,CASSLTGGANTEAFF
TRBV19,TRBJ1-2,CASTPGFNYGYTF
TRBV11-2,TRBJ1-5,CASSLGTGGRNQPQHF
TRBV20-1,TRBJ1-6,CSASFSNSPLHF
TRBV7-2,TRBJ1-3,CASSLEGTHRNTIYF
TRBV11-2,TRBJ2-7,CASSLRQISYEQYF
TRBV7-8,TRBJ1-4,CASSLGPGDNEKLFF
TRBV6-2/TRBV6-3,TRBJ1-1,CASSRYNTEAFF
TRBV21-1,TRBJ1-2,CASSKCFAGGGCLYGYTF
TRBV6-5,TRBJ2-3,CASRLSSGTQYF
TRBV5-1,TRBJ1-1,CASSPKSTGGRTEAFF
TRBV19,TRBJ1-2,CASSPSDDRGRGYTF
TRBV15,TRBJ1-6,CATSGTGENSPLHF
TRBV2,TRBJ1-5,CASSERGQVGGYSNQPQHF
TRBV6-1,TRBJ1-1,CASSEWHVSEAFF
TRBV18,TRBJ1-6,CASSLGTANNSPLHF
TRBV7-9,TRBJ1-2,CASSRGTGDSYGYTF
TRBV2,TRBJ2-7,CASSVQAEQYF
TRBV11-2,TRBJ2-7,CASSLGGLALDEQYF
TRBV7-9,TRBJ1-5,CASSLNGDQPQHF
TRBV25-1,TRBJ1-1,CASSWGTGLNTEAFF
TRBV2,TRBJ1-1,CASHPDTEAFF
TRBV11-2,TRBJ2-7,CASSKYRGLDGYEQYF
TRBV5-6,TRBJ1-6,CASSPPGQNTYNSPLHF
TRBV29-1,TRBJ2-7,CSVEDVGGAYEQYF
TRBV19,TRBJ2-2,CASSITQGGVTGELFF
TRBV7-9,TRBJ2-7,CASSPPGDSLEQYF
TRBV2,TRBJ1-4,CASRLTGEYEKLFF
TRBV2,TRBJ2-2,CASSERGHLNTGELFF